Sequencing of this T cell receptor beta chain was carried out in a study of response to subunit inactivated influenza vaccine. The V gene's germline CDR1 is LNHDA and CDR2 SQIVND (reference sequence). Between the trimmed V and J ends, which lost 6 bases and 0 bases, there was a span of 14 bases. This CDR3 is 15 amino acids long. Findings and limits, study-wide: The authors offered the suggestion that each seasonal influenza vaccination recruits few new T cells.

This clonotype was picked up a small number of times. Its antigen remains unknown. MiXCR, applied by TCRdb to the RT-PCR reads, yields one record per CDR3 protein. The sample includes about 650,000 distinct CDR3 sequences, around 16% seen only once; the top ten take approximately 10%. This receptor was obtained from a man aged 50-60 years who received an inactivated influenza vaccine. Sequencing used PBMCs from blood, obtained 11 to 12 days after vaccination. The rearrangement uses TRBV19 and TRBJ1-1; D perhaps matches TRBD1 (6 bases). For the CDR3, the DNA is TGTGCCAGTAGCGTCGGGGGGGGCCTGAACACTGAAGCTTTCTTT. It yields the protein CASSVGGGLNTEAFF.